The text below deals with one T cell receptor beta chain. The record originates from a study of blood T cell repertoires in COVID-19. Measured with immunoSEQ multiplex PCR; TCRdb has only the in-frame clones, and not every one. The sample carries around 170,000 clones, roughly four fifths recorded once. CDR3 length: 17 amino acids. V shed 0 bases and J shed 4 bases, with 18 bases lying between them. Germline V gives CDR1 MGHRA, CDR2 YSYEKL. This chain joins TRBV4-1 and TRBJ1-1; D gene ambiguous. This TCR derives from a young man with active or convalescent COVID-19. Material for sequencing was peripheral blood. The CDR3 bases are TGCGCCAGCAGCCAAGAGGAGGATACTCTCATCGGCACTGAAGCTTTCTTT. This codes for CASSQEEDTLIGTEAFF.